The next 20 T cell receptor beta chains were all read from a single sample in a study of beta chain features in type 1 diabetes. Their antigens are not known. Since all of the isolated RNA was reverse transcribed, expressed TCRB transcripts were what got sequenced. The repertoire was sequenced with immunoSEQ multiplex PCR; TCRdb's copy has only in-frame clones and lacks some. The data hold around 250,000 clones, with approximately 25% observed a single time. General study findings and limits: TCRB CDR3s from Type 1 diabetes patients were moderately but significantly shorter in all four CD4+ subsets.

The sequencing input was naive CD4+ T cells from blood. The origin of the receptors is a woman aged 30 to 39 with type 1 diabetes.

V and J are TRBV29-1 and TRBJ1-2; 8 bases agree with TRBD1. From germline, CDR1 is SQVTM and CDR2 ANQGSEA. The V gene end was trimmed by 7 bases and the J gene end by 3 bases; junction bases not matched to a gene: 7. CDR3 length: 13 amino acids. The CDR3 bases are TGCAGCGCCGGAATGACAGGGGACTATGGCTACACCTTC. It yields the protein CSAGMTGDYGYTF.

The rearrangement joins TRBV11-2 to TRBJ2-7; no firm D call. This CDR3 region has 14 residues. Germline lookup yields CDR1 SGHAT and CDR2 FQNNGV. The V end lost 0 bases, the J end lost 6 bases, and 12 bases lay between the germline ends. The CDR3 DNA reads TGTGCCAGCAGCTTAGATCACCTTAGCAGCGAGCAGTACTTC. It codes for CASSLDHLSSEQYF.

This rearrangement joins TRBV18 to TRBJ2-3; maybe TRBD1 (5 bases). The germline V gene has CDR1 KGHSH and CDR2 LQKENI. CDR3 length: 14 residues. The V end lost 3 bases, the J end lost 2 bases, and 9 bases lay between the germline ends. CDR3 region: CASSPRANTDTQYF. The CDR3 region has the DNA TGTGCCAGCTCACCCAGGGCCAACACAGATACGCAGTATTTT.

The sample holds a few counts of this clone. CDR3 in amino acids: CSVDAQGADTQYF. DNA for the CDR3: TGCAGCGTTGATGCTCAGGGGGCAGATACGCAGTATTTT. V and J are TRBV29-1 and TRBJ2-3; TRBD1 matches 7 bases. Germline V gene lookup returns CDR1 SQVTM and CDR2 ANQGSEA. Unmatched junction bases numbered 4, after V lost 3 bases and J lost 4 bases. The CDR3 consists of 13 residues.

This clone has just a few counts. The chain links TRBV5-1 to TRBJ2-7; no definite D call. The V gene's germline CDR1 is SGHRS and CDR2 YFSETQ. CDR3 length: 12 residues. V was clipped by 1 base and J by 6 bases, with 8 bases between them. This CDR3 is CASSLFPGEQYF. CDR3 in DNA: TGCGCCAGCAGCTTGTTTCCGGGCGAGCAGTACTTC.

This chain connects TRBV11-2 to TRBJ2-1; TRBD2 matches at 9 bases. Per germline, CDR1 SGHAT and CDR2 FQNNGV. J gave up 3 bases and V 5 bases, and 2 bases lay outside the gene matches. The CDR3 extends over 14 amino acids. For the CDR3, the DNA is TGTGCCAGCAGCCCTAGCGGGAACTACAATGAGCAGTTCTTC. Translation gives CASSPSGNYNEQFF. Looking up the rest from reference TRBV11-2 and TRBJ2-1 gives the full variable domain: EAGVAQSPRYKIIEKRQSVAFWCNPISGHATLYWYQQILGQGPKLLIQFQNNGVVDDSQLPKDRFSAERLKGVDSTLKIQPAKLEDSAVYLCASSPSGNYNEQFFGPGTRLTVL.

About this clone itself: Other nucleotide sequences from this sample produce the same CDR3. The gene calls are TRBV5-1 and TRBJ2-7; 10 nucleotides line up with TRBD2. In germline, CDR1 is SGHRS, CDR2 YFSETQ. This CDR3 spans 15 amino acids. V lost 0 bases and J lost 2; bases outside the gene matches: 2. CDR3 in DNA: TGCGCCAGCAGCTTGGGGACTAGCGGAACCTACGAGCAGTACTTC. Translated: CASSLGTSGTYEQYF.

V usage is TRBV7-6 and J usage is TRBJ2-7; D might be TRBD2 (5 bases). The germline V and J ends were trimmed by 1 base and 5 bases, with 9 bases remaining between them. Germline-derived CDR1 and CDR2 are SGHVS and FNYEAQ. The CDR3 runs 13 residues. The CDR3 loop is CASSLDGNNEQYF. The CDR3 coding sequence is TGTGCCAGCAGCTTAGACGGGAACAACGAGCAGTACTTC.

The chain joins TRBV5-4 to TRBJ1-1, with TRBD1 as a possible D gene (6 bases). Per germline, CDR1 SGHNT and CDR2 YYREEE (reference sequence). The CDR3 has 15 amino acids. V gave up 0 bases and J gave up 2 bases, with 11 bases separating them. DNA for the CDR3: TGTGCCAGCAGCTTGGGGGCAGGGGTAAACACTGAAGCTTTCTTT. Residues: CASSLGAGVNTEAFF.

The CDR3 protein is CSVGEDTEAFF. The CDR3 DNA reads TGCAGCGTAGGGGAGGACACTGAAGCTTTCTTT. This chain joins TRBV29-1 and TRBJ1-1; D might be TRBD1 (5 bases). V lost 6 bases, J lost 3 bases, and 8 bases lay in between. The CDR3 contains 11 residues. Germline V gene sequence: CDR1 SQVTM, CDR2 ANQGSEA.

This clone was detected a few times. The V gene is TRBV5-1, the J gene TRBJ2-2; 7 bases agree with TRBD2. Germline assignment: CDR1 SGHRS and CDR2 YFSETQ. The CDR3 sequence is 15 residues long. Unmatched junction bases numbered 7, after V lost 4 bases and J lost 4 bases. The CDR3 here is CASSQREDFTGELFF. CDR3 sequence (DNA): TGCGCCAGCAGCCAGCGGGAAGATTTCACCGGGGAGCTGTTTTTT.

The rearrangement joins TRBV29-1 to TRBJ2-3; no clear D gene. The V gene's germline CDR1 is SQVTM and CDR2 ANQGSEA. The V gene lost 5 bases and the J gene lost 4 bases, with 13 bases spanning the gap. The CDR3 extends over 13 amino acids. The CDR3 nucleotides are TGCAGCGTTACGATAGAGGTGCCAGATACGCAGTATTTT. It specifies CSVTIEVPDTQYF.

This clone occurred once. The genes are TRBV18 and TRBJ2-7; 12 bases map to TRBD2. The CDR3 totals 16 residues. J lost 0 bases, V lost 3 bases, and 3 bases had no gene match. Germline CDR1 is KGHSH and CDR2 is LQKENI. The CDR3 DNA reads as TGTGCCAGCTCACCGTCACTAGCGGGAGGCTCCTACGAGCAGTACTTC. Its protein is CASSPSLAGGSYEQYF.

The rearrangement uses TRBV2 and TRBJ1-5; 8 bases agree with TRBD1. Looked up from germline, CDR1 is SNHLY and CDR2 is FYNNEI. The CDR3 length is 15 residues. The V gene end was trimmed by 6 bases and the J gene end by 6 bases; junction bases not matched to a gene: 10. In nucleotides, the CDR3 is TGTGCCAGCAGAAGACAGGGGTGGGGGAGTCAGCCCCAGCATTTT. This translates into CASRRQGWGSQPQHF. Drawing the rest from reference TRBV2 and TRBJ1-5, the complete variable domain is EPEVTQTPSHQVTQMGQEVILRCVPISNHLYFYWYRQILGQKVEFLVSFYNNEISEKSEIFDDQFSVERPDGSNFTLKIRSTKLEDSAMYFCASRRQGWGSQPQHFGDGTRLSIL.

This rearrangement joins TRBV6-5 to TRBJ2-5, with D tentatively TRBD1 (6 bases). Trimming shortened V by 5 bases and J by 1 base, and 11 bases separated the two germline ends. The CDR3 is made up of 14 amino acids. Germline V gene sequence: CDR1 MNHEY, CDR2 SVGAGI. CDR3: CASSLDRFQETQYF. In DNA form, the CDR3 reads TGTGCCAGCAGTCTCGACAGGTTCCAAGAGACCCAGTACTTC.

In its sample, this clone was seen once. The chain has TRBV5-4 and TRBJ2-7; no clear D gene. Looked up from germline, CDR1 is SGHNT and CDR2 is YYREEE (reference sequence). V shed 1 base and J shed 2 bases, with 7 bases lying between them. This CDR3 has 13 amino acids. CDR3 loop: CASSLSPAYEQYF. The CDR3 DNA reads TGTGCCAGCAGCTTGTCTCCAGCCTACGAGCAGTACTTC.

The rearrangement links TRBV29-1 to TRBJ1-1; D is possibly TRBD1 (5 bases). This CDR3 comprises 13 residues. Trimming stripped 4 bases from V and 1 base from J, with 10 bases between. Germline V gene data show CDR1 as SQVTM and CDR2 as ANQGSEA. The DNA for the CDR3 is TGCAGCGTTGCCCGGGGGGGGAACACTGAAGCTTTCTTT. It encodes CSVARGGNTEAFF.

This clone has a handful of counts. The V call is TRBV29-1, the J call TRBJ2-3; maybe TRBD1 (6 bases). V gave up 4 bases and J gave up 4 bases, with 9 bases separating them. The CDR3 covers 12 residues. CDR1 SQVTM and CDR2 ANQGSEA come from the germline V gene. For the CDR3, the DNA is TGCAGCGTTGGTGGGGGCGCAGATACGCAGTATTTT. Its protein product is CSVGGGADTQYF.

CDR3 region: CASSPRATGRSYNEQFF. The CDR3 DNA follows: TGCGCCAGCAGCCCCCGGGCAACCGGGAGGTCCTACAATGAGCAGTTCTTC. This sequence joins TRBV5-1 and TRBJ2-1, with 7 bases identical to TRBD2. The ends lost 4 bases at V and 1 base at J; junction bases unmatched: 11. CDR3 length: 17 residues. Germline V CDR1 and CDR2: SGHRS, YFSETQ.

The CDR3 reads CATSRDWTAEELFF. The CDR3, as DNA: TGTGCCACCAGCAGAGATTGGACAGCCGAAGAACTGTTTTTT. This chain connects TRBV15 to TRBJ1-4; possibly TRBD1 for D (6 bases). This CDR3 has 14 amino acids. V lost 0 bases and J 12 bases, leaving 14 bases between the germline ends. Germline CDR1 is LNHNV and CDR2 is YYDKDF (reference sequence).